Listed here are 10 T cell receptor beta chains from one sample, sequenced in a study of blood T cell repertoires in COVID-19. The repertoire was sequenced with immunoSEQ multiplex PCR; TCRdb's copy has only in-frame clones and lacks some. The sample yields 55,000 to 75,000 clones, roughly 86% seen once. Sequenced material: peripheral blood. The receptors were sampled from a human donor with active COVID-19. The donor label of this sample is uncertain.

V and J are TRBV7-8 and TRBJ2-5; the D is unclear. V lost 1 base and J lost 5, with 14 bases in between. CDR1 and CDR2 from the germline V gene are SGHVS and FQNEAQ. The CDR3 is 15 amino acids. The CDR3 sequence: CASSLVAPPWETQYF. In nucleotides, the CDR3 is TGTGCCAGCAGCTTAGTGGCACCCCCATGGGAGACCCAGTACTTC.

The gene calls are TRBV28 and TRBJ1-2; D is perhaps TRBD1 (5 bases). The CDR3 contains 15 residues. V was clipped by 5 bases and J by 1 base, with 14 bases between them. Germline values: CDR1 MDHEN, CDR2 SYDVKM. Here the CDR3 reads CASSPPGLINYGYTF. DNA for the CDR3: TGTGCCAGCAGTCCCCCGGGACTTATTAACTATGGCTACACCTTC.

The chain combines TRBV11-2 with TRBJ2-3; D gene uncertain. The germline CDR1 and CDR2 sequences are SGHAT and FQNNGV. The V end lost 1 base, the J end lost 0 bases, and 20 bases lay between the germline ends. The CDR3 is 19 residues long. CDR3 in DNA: TGTGCCAGCAGCTTAGGCGTGCAGTGGGCTCCACCTAGCACAGATACGCAGTATTTT. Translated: CASSLGVQWAPPSTDTQYF.

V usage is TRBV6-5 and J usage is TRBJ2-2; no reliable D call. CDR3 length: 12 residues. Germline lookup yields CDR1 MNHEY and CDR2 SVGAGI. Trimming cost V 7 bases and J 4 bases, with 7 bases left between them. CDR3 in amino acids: CASTPLTGELFF. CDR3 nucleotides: TGTGCCAGCACCCCTCTCACCGGGGAGCTGTTTTTT.

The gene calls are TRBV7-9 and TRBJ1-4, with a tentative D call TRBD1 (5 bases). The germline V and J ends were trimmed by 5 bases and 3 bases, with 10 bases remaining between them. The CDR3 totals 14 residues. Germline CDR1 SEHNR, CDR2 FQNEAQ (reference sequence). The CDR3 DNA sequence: TGTGCCAGCAGCCCCGGGGGGTCTAATGAAAAACTGTTTTTT. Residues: CASSPGGSNEKLFF.

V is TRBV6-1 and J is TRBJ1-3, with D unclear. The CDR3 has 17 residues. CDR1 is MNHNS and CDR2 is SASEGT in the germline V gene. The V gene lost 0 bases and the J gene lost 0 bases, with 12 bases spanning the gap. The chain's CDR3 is CASSEARPHASGNTIYF. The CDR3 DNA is TGTGCCAGCAGTGAAGCGCGGCCGCACGCCTCTGGAAACACCATATATTTT.

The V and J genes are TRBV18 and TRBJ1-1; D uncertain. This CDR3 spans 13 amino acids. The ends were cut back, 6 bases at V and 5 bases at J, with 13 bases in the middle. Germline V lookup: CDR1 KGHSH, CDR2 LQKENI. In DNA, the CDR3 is TGTGCCAGCTCGTCTAATGGAGGGACTGAAGCTTTCTTT. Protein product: CASSSNGGTEAFF.

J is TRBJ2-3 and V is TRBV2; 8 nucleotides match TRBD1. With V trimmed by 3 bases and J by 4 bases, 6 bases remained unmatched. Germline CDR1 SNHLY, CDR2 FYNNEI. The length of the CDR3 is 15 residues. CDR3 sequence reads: CASSDYGQGADTQYF. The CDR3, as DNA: TGTGCCAGCAGTGATTATGGACAGGGAGCAGATACGCAGTATTTT. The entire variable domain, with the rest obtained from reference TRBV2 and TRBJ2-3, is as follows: EPEVTQTPSHQVTQMGQEVILRCVPISNHLYFYWYRQILGQKVEFLVSFYNNEISEKSEIFDDQFSVERPDGSNFTLKIRSTKLEDSAMYFCASSDYGQGADTQYFGPGTRLTVL.

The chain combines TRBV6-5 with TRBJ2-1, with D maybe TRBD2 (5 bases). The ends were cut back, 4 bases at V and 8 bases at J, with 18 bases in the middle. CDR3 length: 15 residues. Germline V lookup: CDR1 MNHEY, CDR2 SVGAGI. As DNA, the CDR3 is TGTGCCAGCAGTTCTGGATCAGGCCTGAGGGATGAGCAGTTCTTC. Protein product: CASSSGSGLRDEQFF.

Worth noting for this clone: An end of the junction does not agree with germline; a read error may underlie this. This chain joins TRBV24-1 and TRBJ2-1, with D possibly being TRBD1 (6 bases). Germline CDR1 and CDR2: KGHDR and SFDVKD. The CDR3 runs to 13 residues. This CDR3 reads CATRGTSHNEQFF. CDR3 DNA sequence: TGTGCCACGAGGGGGACCTCCCACAATGAGCAGTTCTTC.